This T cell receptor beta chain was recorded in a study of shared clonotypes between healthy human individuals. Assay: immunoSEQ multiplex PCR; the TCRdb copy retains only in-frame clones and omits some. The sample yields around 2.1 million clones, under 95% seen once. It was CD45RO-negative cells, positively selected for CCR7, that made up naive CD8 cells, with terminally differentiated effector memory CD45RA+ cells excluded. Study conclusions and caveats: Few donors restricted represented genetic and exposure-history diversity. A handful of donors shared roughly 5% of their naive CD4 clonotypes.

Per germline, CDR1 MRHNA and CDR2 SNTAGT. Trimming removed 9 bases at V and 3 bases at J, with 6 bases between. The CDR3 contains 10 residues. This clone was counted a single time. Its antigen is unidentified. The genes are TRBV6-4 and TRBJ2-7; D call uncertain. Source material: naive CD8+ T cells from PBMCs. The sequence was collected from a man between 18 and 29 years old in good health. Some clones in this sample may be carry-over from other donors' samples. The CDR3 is CASTRYEQYF. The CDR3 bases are TGTGCCAGTACCCGCTACGAGCAGTACTTC.